Shown below are 21 T cell receptor beta chains from a single sample sequenced in a study of a mutant IDH1 vaccine in newly diagnosed glioma. Profiled with immunoSEQ multiplex PCR; TCRdb holds only in-frame clones, not every one. The table lists tens of thousands of clones, roughly 88% of them singletons. As to time point: week 5, during vaccination. Vaccination comprised doses that each held 300 ug of mutant IDH1 20-mer peptide, plus topical imiquimod. For these TCRs, the target antigens are not known. The sample was PBMCs, taken from a glioma patient whose treatment included an IDH1 peptide vaccine. These receptor sequences come from a man aged 40-55 years with glioma.

This chain connects TRBV7-2 to TRBJ2-2; D unclear. CDR1 SGHTA and CDR2 FQGNSA come from the germline V gene. V lost 2 bases and J 8 bases, leaving 9 bases between the germline ends. CDR3 length: 13 residues. DNA for the CDR3: TGTGCCAGCAGCTTAAAGTTGGGGGGGGAGCTGTTTTTT. It encodes CASSLKLGGELFF.

V usage is TRBV9 and J usage is TRBJ2-6; TRBD1 aligns across 10 bases. The junction had 10 bases not matched to a gene; V was cut back by 1 base and J by 0 bases. CDR1 is SGDLS, CDR2 YYNGEE, per germline. The CDR3 contains 20 residues. The CDR3 DNA reads as TGTGCCAGCAGCGTAACTCTTTCCGGGACAGGGGACTCTGGGGCCAACGTCCTGACTTTC. Amino acids: CASSVTLSGTGDSGANVLTF.

The V and J genes are TRBV11-2 and TRBJ1-2, with D maybe TRBD1 (5 bases). V gave up 2 bases and J gave up 8 bases, with 12 bases separating them. The CDR3 runs to 13 residues. Germline lookup yields CDR1 SGHAT and CDR2 FQNNGV. CDR3 residues: CASSLNGGGGYTF. The CDR3 nucleotides are TGTGCCAGCAGCTTAAACGGGGGTGGAGGCTACACCTTC.

The CDR3 region is CASNGQGPPYEQYF. The CDR3 region has the DNA TGTGCCAGCAACGGACAGGGTCCCCCCTACGAGCAGTACTTC. This chain uses TRBV6-1 with TRBJ2-7; TRBD1 agrees at 8 bases. The CDR3 consists of 14 residues. The germline gives CDR1 MNHNS, CDR2 SASEGT. The junction had 7 bases not matched to a gene; V was cut back by 7 bases and J by 2 bases.

This clone was seen a few times. Here the CDR3 reads CASRGQGSDEQYF. CDR3 bases: TGTGCCAGCAGAGGACAGGGGTCGGACGAGCAGTACTTC. The J gene is TRBJ2-7, the V gene TRBV25-1, with TRBD1 matching over 9 bases. The length of the CDR3 is 13 residues. Germline CDR1 and CDR2: MGHDK and SYGVNS. With 6 bases clipped from V and 5 bases from J, the junction kept 5 bases outside the gene matches.

The table lists this clone with a count of one. V gene TRBV5-5 combines with J gene TRBJ2-1, with D possibly TRBD2 on 6 matching bases. Germline V lookup: CDR1 SGHKS, CDR2 YYEKEE (reference sequence). Trimming cost V 4 bases and J 4 bases, with 15 bases left between them. This CDR3 is built from 15 residues. The CDR3 nucleotides read TGTGCCAGCAGCATTGGCGGGACCCGATACAATGAGCAGTTCTTC. Protein product: CASSIGGTRYNEQFF.

This rearrangement joins TRBV5-1 to TRBJ2-7; the D is unclear. V lost 4 bases, J lost 0 bases, and 11 bases lay in between. This CDR3 region has 14 residues. Germline V lookup: CDR1 SGHRS, CDR2 YFSETQ. The CDR3 loop is CASSPGPSSYEQYF. The CDR3, as DNA: TGCGCCAGCAGCCCCGGGCCTAGCTCCTACGAGCAGTACTTC.

The chain links TRBV27 to TRBJ1-2; no firm D call. Germline V gives CDR1 MNHEY, CDR2 SMNVEV (reference sequence). Trimming pared 4 bases from V and 8 bases from J, leaving 14 bases between. The CDR3 totals 13 residues. CDR3 loop: CASSYMGLGGYTF. The CDR3, as DNA: TGTGCCAGCAGTTACATGGGTCTGGGAGGCTACACCTTC.

This chain uses TRBV7-9 with TRBJ1-4; TRBD1 might be the D (6 bases). Deletions cut 5 bases from V and 5 bases from J, with 15 bases between. The germline V gene encodes CDR1 SEHNR and CDR2 FQNEAQ (reference sequence). The CDR3 covers 15 residues. This CDR3 reads CASSLLDRINEKLFF. In DNA form, the CDR3 reads TGTGCCAGCAGCCTCTTAGACAGGATAAATGAAAAACTGTTTTTT. The variable domain in full, completed from reference TRBV7-9 and TRBJ1-4, reads DTGVSQNPRHKITKRGQNVTFRCDPISEHNRLYWYRQTLGQGPEFLTYFQNEAQLEKSRLLSDRFSAERPKGSFSTLEIQRTEQGDSAMYLCASSLLDRINEKLFFGSGTQLSVL.

The sample holds a few counts of this clone. The gene calls are TRBV6-5 and TRBJ1-2, with D hard to call. The CDR3 runs 13 residues. The V gene's germline CDR1 is MNHEY and CDR2 SVGAGI. V was trimmed by 5 bases and J by 1 base, leaving 8 bases between them. CDR3 sequence: CASSQQLNYGYTF. For the CDR3, the DNA is TGTGCCAGCAGTCAACAGCTTAACTATGGCTACACCTTC.

V is TRBV13 and J is TRBJ2-1, with D perhaps TRBD2 (5 bases). CDR1 is PRHDT and CDR2 is FYEKMQ in the germline V gene (reference sequence). This CDR3 is built from 13 residues. V shed 5 bases and J shed 8 bases, with 13 bases lying between them. DNA of the CDR3: TGTGCCAGCAGCGCCAGAGGTAGCGATGAGCAGTTCTTC. It translates to CASSARGSDEQFF.

Only one count was recorded for this clone. The genes are TRBV5-4 and TRBJ2-7; the D gene is possibly TRBD1 (6 bases). Germline CDR1 SGHNT, CDR2 YYREEE (reference sequence). Trimming shortened V by 1 base and J by 2 bases, and 13 bases separated the two germline ends. The CDR3 length is 15 residues. CDR3 sequence reads: CASSLPGTTTYEQYF. DNA for the CDR3: TGTGCCAGCAGCTTGCCCGGGACAACCACCTACGAGCAGTACTTC.

This clone has only a few counts. The chain uses TRBV5-8 and TRBJ2-2, with 8 bases that match TRBD2. This CDR3 spans 15 amino acids. The ends lost 1 base at V and 1 base at J; junction bases unmatched: 0. Germline V gives CDR1 SGHTS, CDR2 YDEGEE. The DNA for the CDR3 is TGTGCCAGCAGCTTGAGCGGGAGGAACACCGGGGAGCTGTTTTTT. Protein sequence: CASSLSGRNTGELFF.

The V call is TRBV27, the J call TRBJ2-7; D remains ambiguous. The length of the CDR3 is 11 residues. Germline V gene lookup returns CDR1 MNHEY and CDR2 SMNVEV (reference sequence). Trimming left V 7 bases short and J 2 bases short, with 6 bases between. CDR3 region: CASKGTYEQYF. CDR3 sequence (DNA): TGTGCCAGCAAAGGGACCTACGAGCAGTACTTC.

Here the CDR3 reads CASSLGTPGVVSEQFF. The CDR3 bases are TGTGCCAGTAGTCTAGGGACACCCGGGGTGGTTAGTGAGCAGTTCTTC. The rearrangement links TRBV19 to TRBJ2-1; weak D call: TRBD1 (6 bases). Germline CDR1 and CDR2: LNHDA and SQIVND (reference sequence). V was pared by 5 bases and J by 9 bases, with 23 bases between. CDR3 length: 16 residues. Together with reference TRBV19 and TRBJ2-1, the CDR3 gives the full variable domain: DGGITQSPKYLFRKEGQNVTLSCEQNLNHDAMYWYRQDPGQGLRLIYYSQIVNDFQKGDIAEGYSVSREKKESFPLTVTSAQKNPTAFYLCASSLGTPGVVSEQFFGPGTRLTVL.

For the CDR3, the DNA is TGTGCCAGCAGTTTTACAGGGGGTTATGGCTACACCTTC. It is translated as CASSFTGGYGYTF. The J gene is TRBJ1-2, the V gene TRBV5-4; the match to TRBD1 covers 8 bases. This CDR3 has 13 residues. Per germline, CDR1 SGHNT and CDR2 YYREEE (reference sequence). V shed 5 bases and J 5 bases; nucleotides not matched to a gene: 5.

This CDR3 is CASNSGLNQPQHF. The CDR3 nucleotides read TGTGCCAGCAATTCAGGGTTGAATCAGCCCCAGCATTTT. The genes are TRBV28 and TRBJ1-5; possibly TRBD1 for D (5 bases). Germline lookup yields CDR1 MDHEN and CDR2 SYDVKM. The CDR3 sequence is 13 residues long. The V end was cut by 7 bases, the J end by 4 bases, with 11 bases between.

The chain joins TRBV12-2 to TRBJ2-7; the table calls TRBD1, which could not be checked here. TRBV12-2 is tagged as a pseudogene. CDR3 length equals 17 residues. The CDR3 nucleotides read TGTGCAAGTCGATACGGACATTGGACAGGGAAATCCTACGAGCAGTACTTC. Protein product: CASRYGHWTGKSYEQYF.

The rearrangement links TRBV25-1 to TRBJ2-7, with 13 bases identical to TRBD2. The CDR3 extends over 17 amino acids. With 5 bases clipped from V and 7 bases from J, the junction kept 14 bases outside the gene matches. Germline loops: CDR1 MGHDK, CDR2 SYGVNS. The CDR3 loop is CASSSDSRTSGRGEQYF. CDR3 coding DNA: TGTGCCAGCAGTTCGGACTCGCGGACTAGCGGGAGAGGGGAGCAGTACTTC.

This clone has just a few counts. The chain employs TRBV6-4 and TRBJ2-1; 7 positions match TRBD1. V was pared by 6 bases and J by 7 bases, with 12 bases of the junction left unmatched. The CDR3 is 15 amino acids. From germline, CDR1 is MRHNA and CDR2 SNTAGT. The CDR3 loop is CASSRETGLGNEQFF. CDR3 coding DNA: TGTGCCAGCAGCCGAGAGACAGGGCTGGGGAATGAGCAGTTCTTC.

V usage is TRBV6-1 and J usage is TRBJ2-7; D is perhaps TRBD1 or TRBD2 (6 bases each). The germline V and J ends were trimmed by 6 bases and 6 bases, with 9 bases remaining between them. Germline loops: CDR1 MNHNS, CDR2 SASEGT. The CDR3 length is 11 residues. The CDR3 region is CASRRGVEQYF. As DNA, the CDR3 is TGTGCCAGCAGGAGGGGGGTCGAGCAGTACTTC.